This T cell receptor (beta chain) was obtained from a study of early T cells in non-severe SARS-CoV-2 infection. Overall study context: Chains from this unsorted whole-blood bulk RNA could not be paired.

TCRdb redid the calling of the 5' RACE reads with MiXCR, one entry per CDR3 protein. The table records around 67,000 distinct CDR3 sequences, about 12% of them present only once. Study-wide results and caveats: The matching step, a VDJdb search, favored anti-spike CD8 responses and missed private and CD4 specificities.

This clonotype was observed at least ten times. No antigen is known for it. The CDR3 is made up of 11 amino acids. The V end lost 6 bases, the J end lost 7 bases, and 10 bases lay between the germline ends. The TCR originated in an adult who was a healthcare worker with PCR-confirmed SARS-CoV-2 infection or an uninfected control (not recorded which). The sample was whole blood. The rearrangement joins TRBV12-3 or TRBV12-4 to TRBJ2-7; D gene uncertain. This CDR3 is CASSRGREQYF. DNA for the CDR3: TGTGCCAGCAGCCGCGGACGGGAGCAGTACTTC.